The subject of this entry is one T cell receptor beta chain. These data belong to a study of blood T cell repertoires in COVID-19. Method: immunoSEQ multiplex PCR; TCRdb's copy keeps in-frame clones and lacks some. The sample shows approximately 92,000 clones, just under 85% of them seen only once. The J segment lost 7 bases and the V segment lost 4 bases, leaving 13 bases of the junction unmatched. Germline CDR1 and CDR2: SGHTS and YDEGEE. There are 16 residues in the CDR3. Sequencing was carried out using peripheral blood. The origin of this receptor is a man aged 45-60 years with acute or convalescent COVID-19. The chain couples TRBV5-8 to TRBJ2-1; 8 bases are a match to TRBD2. This CDR3 is CASSSRLAGNSNEQFF. The CDR3 coding sequence is TGTGCCAGCAGCAGCCGGCTAGCGGGCAACAGTAATGAGCAGTTCTTC.